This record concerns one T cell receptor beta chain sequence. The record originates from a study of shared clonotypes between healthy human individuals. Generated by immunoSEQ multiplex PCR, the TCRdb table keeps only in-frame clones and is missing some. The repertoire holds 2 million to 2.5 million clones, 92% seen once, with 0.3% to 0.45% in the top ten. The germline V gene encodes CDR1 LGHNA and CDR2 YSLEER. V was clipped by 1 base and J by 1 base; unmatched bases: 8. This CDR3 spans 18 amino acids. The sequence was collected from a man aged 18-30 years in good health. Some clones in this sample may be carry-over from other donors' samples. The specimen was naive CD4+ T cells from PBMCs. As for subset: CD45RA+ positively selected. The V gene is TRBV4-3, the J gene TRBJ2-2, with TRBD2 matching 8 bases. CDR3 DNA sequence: TGCGCCAGCAGCCAAGTGGGTGTTCTAGCGGGGAACACCGGGGAGCTGTTTTTT. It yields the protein CASSQVGVLAGNTGELFF.